Listed below are T cell receptor beta chains from one sample, sequenced in a study of cytomegalovirus exposure and HLA in healthy donors. Some clones are missing from TCRdb's copy, which holds only in-frame ones; the method was immunoSEQ multiplex PCR. The table includes some 200,000 clones, 82% detected once. The specimen sequenced was PBMCs. These receptors were obtained from a woman in her forties or fifties in good health and CMV-seropositive. Each CDR3 is given with its conserved first and last residue. D genes are given only for firm matches. Expanded clones get a size class; other rows say once, few or many, or leave the size out.

d_call j_call v_call clone_size cdr3_nt cdr3_aa
. TRBJ2-7 TRBV5-8 few TGTGCCAGCGGGGGACTCTCCTACGAGCAGTACTTC CASGGLSYEQYF
TRBD2 TRBJ2-7 TRBV19 . TGTGCCAGTAGTAGCCTGGCGGGAGGGTACGAGCAGTACTTC CASSSLAGGYEQYF
TRBD1 TRBJ2-2 TRBV19 . TGTGCCAGTAGCTTTCAGGGGGTAGGGACCGGGGAGCTGTTTTTT CASSFQGVGTGELFF
TRBD2 TRBJ2-3 TRBV27 once TGTGCCAGCAGTTTATCCAGCGGGAGCGGTTTGTTCACAGATACGCAGTATTTT CASSLSSGSGLFTDTQYF
. TRBJ2-7 TRBV14 . TGTGCCAGCAGCCAAGATTCGCTCCGGGAGCAGTACTTC CASSQDSLREQYF
TRBD1 TRBJ1-1 TRBV27 . TGTGCCAGCAGTTTCCAGGGGGGTCTGGGCACTGAAGCTTTCTTT CASSFQGGLGTEAFF
. TRBJ2-1 TRBV9 . TGTGCCAGCAGCGCCCAGCCCGCGGAGATCCTTAAGAATGAGCAGTTCTTC CASSAQPAEILKNEQFF
TRBD1 TRBJ2-6 TRBV7-9 few TGTGCCAGCAGCCCGAGGACAGGGCGCTTCTCTGGGGCCAACGTCCTGACTTTC CASSPRTGRFSGANVLTF
TRBD1 TRBJ2-7 TRBV7-9 . TGTGCCAGCGAAGACAGGGACGAGCAGTACTTC CASEDRDEQYF
TRBD1 TRBJ2-3 TRBV4-1 . TGCGCCAGCAGCCAGAGCCCGAAGGACAGGGGGAGGTCAGATACGCAGTATTTT CASSQSPKDRGRSDTQYF
. TRBJ2-7 TRBV9 few TGTGCCAGCAGCGTAGGTACAGGGAACTACGAGCAGTACTTC CASSVGTGNYEQYF
. TRBJ2-2 TRBV28 . TGTGCCAGCAGTTTATTTGGTAGCAAGAACACCGGGGAGCTGTTTTTT CASSLFGSKNTGELFF
TRBD1 TRBJ1-3 TRBV6-5 . TGTGCCAGCAGTTACTCGCGGACAGGGCCTAGAAACACCATATATTTT CASSYSRTGPRNTIYF
TRBD2 TRBJ2-7 TRBV11-2 . TGTGCCAGCAGCTTAGAGGGCGGGAGAATCTACGAGCAGTACTTC CASSLEGGRIYEQYF
TRBD2 TRBJ2-7 TRBV5-1 . TGCGCCAGCAGCTTCACAGGACTAGCGGGGGGGAGCGAGCAGTACTTC CASSFTGLAGGSEQYF
TRBD1 TRBJ2-1 TRBV7-2 . TGTGCCAGCAGCCGACAGGGGTACAATGAGCAGTTCTTC CASSRQGYNEQFF
. TRBJ1-1 TRBV4-1 . TGCGCCAGCAGCCAAGAGCTCAGGGGTACTGAAGCTTTCTTT CASSQELRGTEAFF
. TRBJ2-2 TRBV13 . TGTGCCAGCAAACGTGGGCCGGACACCGGGGAGCTGTTTTTT CASKRGPDTGELFF
. TRBJ1-2 TRBV2 . TGTGCCAGCAGTCTTGCCCGGGAACCCAATGGCTACACCTTC CASSLAREPNGYTF
. TRBJ1-6 TRBV7-9 . TGTTCCAGCAGTCTCAACGAGGACTCCTATAATTCACCCCTCCACTTT CSSSLNEDSYNSPLHF
. TRBJ2-7 TRBV29-1 few TGCAGCGTTGATCCTCGAGAGGGTGGCGAGCAGTACTTC CSVDPREGGEQYF
TRBD1 TRBJ1-6 TRBV5-1 . TGCGCCAGCAGCCCGGACAGGGGGCTTTCCTATAATTCACCCCTCCACTTT CASSPDRGLSYNSPLHF
TRBD1 TRBJ2-5 TRBV20-1 . TGCAGTGCAGGGACAGAAGAGACCCAGTACTTC CSAGTEETQYF
TRBD2 TRBJ2-1 TRBV5-4 . TGTGCCAGCAGCTCCTATACTAGCGGGGGTTACAATGAGCAGTTCTTC CASSSYTSGGYNEQFF